These 10 T cell receptor beta chains share one sample of origin, sequenced in a study of post-analysis software for immune sequencing data. The study, taken as a whole, reports: Higher frequency in patients than in controls was seen for about 5 TRBV segments, with TRBV5-6, TRBV5-1 and TRBV20-1 among them.

These TCRs' antigens remain unknown. Unique molecular identifiers had been added to the TCR beta cDNA libraries. In TCRdb, the PCR reads were re-called with MiXCR into one record per CDR3 protein. The sample lists approximately 730,000 distinct CDR3 sequences, 25% to 30% occurring once. The sequenced sample was blood. The origin of the receptors is a girl aged 5-17 years with multiple sclerosis.

The rearrangement uses TRBV20-1 and TRBJ1-5; D may be TRBD1 (6 bases). The CDR3 spans 13 residues. V was pared by 7 bases and J by 7 bases, with 17 bases between. Germline V lookup: CDR1 DFQATT, CDR2 SNEGSKA (reference sequence). In DNA, the CDR3 is TGCAGTGTTAAACAGGGAAGGGGACAGCCCCAGCATTTT. Its translation: CSVKQGRGQPQHF.

This clonotype was counted between two and nine times. The V call is TRBV9, the J call TRBJ1-4; 8 bases fit TRBD1. The V gene's germline CDR1 is SGDLS and CDR2 YYNGEE. The CDR3 is made up of 15 amino acids. Germline trimming cut 2 bases from V and 5 bases from J; bases unmatched to any gene: 5. The CDR3 DNA is TGTGCCAGCAGCGTTGACAGGGGAGGCAATGAAAAACTGTTTTTT. Encoded protein: CASSVDRGGNEKLFF.

The sample holds a few counts of this clonotype. This chain connects TRBV7-2 to TRBJ1-2; D might be TRBD1 (5 bases). The germline V gene encodes CDR1 SGHTA and CDR2 FQGNSA. V lost 5 bases, J lost 8 bases, and 15 bases lay in between. CDR3 length equals 13 residues. The CDR3 protein is CASSRDSAGGYTF. CDR3 DNA: TGTGCCAGCAGCCGTGACAGCGCGGGGGGCTACACCTTC.

A few counts support this clonotype. V is TRBV6-5 and J is TRBJ2-3; D could derive from TRBD1 or TRBD2 (5 bases each). This CDR3 comprises 15 residues. Trimming took 5 bases from V and 3 from J, leaving 15 bases between them. CDR1 is MNHEY, CDR2 SVGAGI, per germline. The CDR3 sequence: CASSRGARETDTQYF. Written as DNA, the CDR3 is TGTGCCAGCAGTAGAGGGGCGCGAGAGACAGATACGCAGTATTTT.

V gene TRBV25-1 combines with J gene TRBJ1-6, with D uncertain. This CDR3 is built from 14 residues. V gave up 1 base and J gave up 5 bases, with 6 bases separating them. Per the germline V gene, CDR1 is MGHDK and CDR2 is SYGVNS. The CDR3 DNA reads as TGTGCCAGCAGTGAATGGGCGGATAATTCACCCCTCCACTTT. Protein: CASSEWADNSPLHF.

This clonotype was picked up a small number of times. The chain is built from TRBV6-2 or TRBV6-3 and TRBJ1-5; 7 bases line up with TRBD1. The length of the CDR3 is 13 residues. J gave up 2 bases and V 6 bases, and 1 base lay outside the gene matches. Germline CDR1 and CDR2: MNHEY and SVGEGT. As DNA, the CDR3 is TGTGCCAGCAGAGGGGGCGGCAATCAGCCCCAGCATTTT. Residues: CASRGGGNQPQHF.

This clonotype has a single count. The genes are TRBV12-3 or TRBV12-4 and TRBJ1-4; 10 nucleotides line up with TRBD1. With 6 bases clipped from V and 2 bases from J, the junction kept 9 bases outside the gene matches. The CDR3 is 17 residues long. This CDR3 reads CASRDGQGVATNEKLFF. Here the CDR3 DNA reads TGTGCCAGCAGGGATGGACAGGGGGTGGCCACTAATGAAAAACTGTTTTTT.

The chain links TRBV11-2 to TRBJ2-5, with unresolved D. The end of the DNA aligns better with TRBJ2-7, so the J call may be wrong. The CDR3 runs 15 residues. The germline gives CDR1 SGHAT, CDR2 FQNNGV. CDR3: CASSQQRTVWDEQYF. As DNA, the CDR3 is TGTGCCAGCAGTCAACAAAGGACGGTATGGGACGAGCAGTACTTC.

This chain connects TRBV2 to TRBJ2-2; 8 bases map to TRBD2. The germline V gene has CDR1 SNHLY and CDR2 FYNNEI. Trimming removed 4 bases from V and 1 base from J; junction bases left unmatched: 5. This CDR3 is 16 amino acids long. The CDR3 DNA reads as TGTGCCAGCAGTGTGGTGGGACTAGGGAACACCGGGGAGCTGTTTTTT. It specifies CASSVVGLGNTGELFF.

In this sample, this clonotype turned up a few times. The rearrangement links TRBV29-1 to TRBJ1-1; 7 bases match TRBD1. V lost 5 bases, J lost 1 base, and 4 bases stayed unmatched. CDR1 is SQVTM, CDR2 ANQGSEA, per germline. This CDR3 region has 13 residues. The CDR3 here is CSVRDRPNTEAFF. For the CDR3, the DNA is TGCAGCGTTCGGGACAGACCGAACACTGAAGCTTTCTTT.